This T cell receptor beta chain was recorded in a study of blood T cells in healthy people across ages. Study context: With template switching, about one barcoded beta molecule was captured per two T cells.

The germline V gene has CDR1 MNHNS and CDR2 SASEGT. V lost 9 bases to trimming and J lost 4 bases, with 10 bases between them. This CDR3 has 12 amino acids. A sample-barcoded 5' primer and a J-beta primer mix were used in a second PCR of about 6 to 11 cycles. TCRdb ran MiXCR on the 5' RACE reads and lists one entry per CDR3 protein. This sample carries under 1 million distinct CDR3 sequences, 44% of them seen once, and the ten largest clones take around 21%. This clonotype was sampled from a man aged 55 to 70 in good health. The rearrangement links TRBV6-1 to TRBJ1-5, with unresolved D. Sequences were obtained from blood. The CDR3 protein is CASQTVNQPQHF. Here the CDR3 DNA reads TGTGCCAGTCAGACGGTTAATCAGCCCCAGCATTTT.